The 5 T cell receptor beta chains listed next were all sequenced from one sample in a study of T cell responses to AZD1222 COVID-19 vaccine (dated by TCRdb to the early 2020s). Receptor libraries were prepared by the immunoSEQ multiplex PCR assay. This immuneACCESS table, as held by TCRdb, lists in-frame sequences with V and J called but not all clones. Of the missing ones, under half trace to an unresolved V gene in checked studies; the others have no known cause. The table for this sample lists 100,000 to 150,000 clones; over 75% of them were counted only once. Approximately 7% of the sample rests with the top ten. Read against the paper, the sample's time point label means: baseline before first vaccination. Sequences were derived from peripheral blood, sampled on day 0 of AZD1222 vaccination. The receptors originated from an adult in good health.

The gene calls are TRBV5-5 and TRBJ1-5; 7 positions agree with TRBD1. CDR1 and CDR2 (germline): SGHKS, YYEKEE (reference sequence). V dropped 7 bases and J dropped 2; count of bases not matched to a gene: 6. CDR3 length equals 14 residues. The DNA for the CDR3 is TGTGCCAGCTCCGGACAGGTAGGCAATCAGCCCCAGCATTTT. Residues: CASSGQVGNQPQHF.

The CDR3 DNA sequence: TGTGCCAGTAAAACCAGTTTTCCTATAGACTACACCTTC. Translated: CASKTSFPIDYTF. The chain employs TRBV19 and TRBJ1-2; no firm D call. V gave up 7 bases and J gave up 10 bases, with 19 bases separating them. This CDR3 comprises 13 residues. Germline loops: CDR1 LNHDA, CDR2 SQIVND (reference sequence).

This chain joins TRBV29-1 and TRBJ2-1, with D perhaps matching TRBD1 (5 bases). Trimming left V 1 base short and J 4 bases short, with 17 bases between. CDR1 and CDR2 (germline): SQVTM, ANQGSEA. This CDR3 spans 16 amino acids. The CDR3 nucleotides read TGCAGCGTTGAAGGGGGCAGGCCCGGTATTTACAATGAGCAGTTCTTC. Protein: CSVEGGRPGIYNEQFF.

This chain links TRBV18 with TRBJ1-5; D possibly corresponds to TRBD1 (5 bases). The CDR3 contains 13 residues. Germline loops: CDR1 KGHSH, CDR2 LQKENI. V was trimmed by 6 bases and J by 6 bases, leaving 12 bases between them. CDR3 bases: TGTGCCAGCTCCCCCACCGGGGCTCAGCCCCAGCATTTT. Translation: CASSPTGAQPQHF.

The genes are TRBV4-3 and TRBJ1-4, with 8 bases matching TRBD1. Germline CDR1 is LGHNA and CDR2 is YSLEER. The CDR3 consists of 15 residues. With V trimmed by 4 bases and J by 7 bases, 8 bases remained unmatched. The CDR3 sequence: CASSRWTGFGEKLFF. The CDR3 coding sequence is TGCGCCAGCAGCCGATGGACAGGGTTTGGTGAAAAACTGTTTTTT.